This T cell receptor (beta chain) was retrieved from a study of shared T cell receptors in the human thymus. Clones were sequenced by immunoSEQ multiplex PCR, and TCRdb holds only the in-frame ones, with some missing. The table records 550,000 to 800,000 clones, roughly 88% of them present only once. CDR3 length: 15 amino acids. The germline V gene encodes CDR1 MNHGY and CDR2 SAAAGT. V lost 6 bases, J lost 8 bases, and 9 bases stayed unmatched. These data also featured in a second study, about human thymus T cells. That publication notes: Thymic tissue was derived from resections collected during corrective heart surgery. Related reports documented highly overlapping thymic repertoires among unrelated individuals.

The rearrangement links TRBV6-8 to TRBJ2-1; 11 nucleotides agree with TRBD2. The origin of this receptor is a girl under two years old with a congenital heart defect. The specimen was thymocytes. The DNA for the CDR3 is TGTGCCAGCAGCCGAGGACTAGCGGGCATAGATGAGCAGTTCTTC. The encoded protein is CASSRGLAGIDEQFF.